The 15 T cell receptor beta chains in this list originate from one sample, sequenced in a study of a mutant IDH1 vaccine in newly diagnosed glioma. The time point is: week 47, end of study. Every single dose of the vaccine, 300 ug of mutant IDH1 20-mer peptide, came with topical imiquimod. Profiled with immunoSEQ multiplex PCR; TCRdb holds only in-frame clones, not every one. The data show some 50,000 clones, about two thirds seen once. These receptors' antigens are unknown. The sequences come from peripheral blood mononuclear cells (PBMCs), collected from a glioma patient whose treatment included an IDH1 peptide vaccine. The source is a man aged 35 to 55 with glioma. Some clones in this sample may be carry-over from other donors' samples.

This chain joins TRBV6-5 and TRBJ2-7; D is possibly TRBD1 (6 bases). The CDR3 runs 14 residues. Deletions cut 7 bases from V and 3 bases from J, with 16 bases between. The germline V gene has CDR1 MNHEY and CDR2 SVGAGI. CDR3 residues: CASTPGQGNYEQYF. Here the CDR3 DNA reads TGTGCCAGCACTCCGGGACAAGGGAACTACGAGCAGTACTTC.

The V gene is TRBV10-3, the J gene TRBJ1-1, with 9 bases aligning to TRBD1. The V gene's germline CDR1 is ENHRY and CDR2 SYGVKD. V was clipped by 6 bases and J by 1 base; unmatched bases: 3. This CDR3 has 14 amino acids. Written as DNA, the CDR3 is TGTGCCATCAGGGACAGGGGAAAGAACACTGAAGCTTTCTTT. Its protein product is CAIRDRGKNTEAFF.

This clone appeared once. The V gene is TRBV6-5, the J gene TRBJ1-1, with 7 bases aligning to TRBD1. There are 14 residues in the CDR3. Germline values: CDR1 MNHEY, CDR2 SVGAGI. J lost 6 bases, V lost 6 bases, and 10 bases had no gene match. The CDR3 region is CASSRTQGGPEAFF. In nucleotides, the CDR3 is TGTGCCAGCAGCCGAACCCAGGGGGGGCCTGAAGCTTTCTTT.

The chain couples TRBV5-1 to TRBJ2-7, with D possibly TRBD1 on 5 matching bases. The CDR3 contains 13 residues. CDR1 is SGHRS and CDR2 is YFSETQ in the germline V gene. V shed 2 bases and J shed 4 bases, with 10 bases lying between them. The CDR3 region has the DNA TGCGCCAGCAGCTTTCGGACACCTTACGAGCAGTACTTC. Translation gives CASSFRTPYEQYF.

This chain joins TRBV6-1 and TRBJ1-6; a weak D match, TRBD1 (6 bases). With 2 bases removed from V and 14 bases from J, the gap between germline ends came to 13 bases. The V gene's germline CDR1 is MNHNS and CDR2 SASEGT. The CDR3 loop spans 13 amino acids. CDR3 in DNA: TGTGCCAGCAGTGAAAACAGGGTGGGGGCCCTCCACTTT. Amino acids: CASSENRVGALHF.

The V call is TRBV23-1, the J call TRBJ1-5; D remains unclear. TRBV23-1 is treated as an ORF (open reading frame) with a function not yet certain. The CDR3 length is 14 residues. V was shortened by 7 bases and J by 4 bases, with 14 bases between the two germline ends. In nucleotides, the CDR3 is TGCGCCAGCAATCGAAGCGGGCATAATCAGCCCCAGCATTTT. Residues: CASNRSGHNQPQHF.

The chain uses TRBV6-1 and TRBJ2-7; D uncertain. This CDR3 contains 13 residues. Between the trimmed V and J ends, which lost 4 bases and 2 bases, there was a span of 9 bases. CDR1 and CDR2 from the germline V gene are MNHNS and SASEGT. The chain's CDR3 is CASSALAAYEQYF. CDR3 in DNA: TGTGCCAGCAGTGCCCTTGCGGCCTACGAGCAGTACTTC.

This chain connects TRBV29-1 to TRBJ1-3; no clear D gene. Germline V gene data show CDR1 as SQVTM and CDR2 as ANQGSEA. Trimming shortened V by 4 bases and J by 2 bases, and 18 bases separated the two germline ends. The length of the CDR3 is 16 residues. CDR3 bases: TGCAGCGTTGTGTCCCATTCGTCTTCCACTGGAAACACCATATATTTT. As protein: CSVVSHSSSTGNTIYF.

V gene TRBV27 combines with J gene TRBJ2-7; D ambiguous. CDR3 length: 13 residues. The germline CDR1 and CDR2 sequences are MNHEY and SMNVEV (reference sequence). V dropped 5 bases and J dropped 2 bases, with 10 bases sitting between them. The CDR3: CASSRSNPYEQYF. The CDR3 DNA follows: TGTGCCAGCAGTCGATCGAACCCCTACGAGCAGTACTTC.

The chain couples TRBV2 to TRBJ1-1, with 7 bases identical to TRBD1. The V gene's germline CDR1 is SNHLY and CDR2 FYNNEI. The CDR3 totals 15 residues. V was clipped by 1 base and J by 1 base; unmatched bases: 3. The CDR3 here is CASSEGWTGNTEAFF. The CDR3, as DNA: TGTGCCAGCAGTGAAGGTTGGACAGGGAACACTGAAGCTTTCTTT.

This clone was counted a few times. The chain has TRBV7-6 and TRBJ2-3; TRBD2 matches at 7 bases. The J segment lost 0 bases and the V segment lost 5 bases, leaving 5 bases of the junction unmatched. CDR3 length: 15 amino acids. Germline V gene sequence: CDR1 SGHVS, CDR2 FNYEAQ. The CDR3 DNA reads as TGTGCCAGCAGCCCATCTAGCGGTAGCACAGATACGCAGTATTTT. Its protein product is CASSPSSGSTDTQYF. The full variable domain, in which reference TRBV7-6 and TRBJ2-3 provide the parts outside the CDR3, is GAGVSQSPRYKVTKRGQDVALRCDPISGHVSLYWYRQALGQGPEFLTYFNYEAQQDKSGLPNDRFSAERPEGSISTLTIQRTEQRDSAMYRCASSPSSGSTDTQYFGPGTRLTVL.

CDR3: CASSLALVGTGELFF. The CDR3 DNA is TGCGCCAGCAGCTTGGCCCTAGTCGGCACCGGGGAGCTGTTTTTT. The J gene is TRBJ2-2, the V gene TRBV5-1, with D unresolved. The germline V and J ends were trimmed by 0 bases and 4 bases, with 10 bases remaining between them. The CDR3 is made up of 15 amino acids. Germline V gene sequence: CDR1 SGHRS, CDR2 YFSETQ.

The chain combines TRBV5-1 with TRBJ2-7; D is possibly TRBD2 (7 bases). Looked up from germline, CDR1 is SGHRS and CDR2 is YFSETQ. CDR3 length: 16 residues. The germline V and J ends were trimmed by 0 bases and 5 bases, with 18 bases remaining between them. The CDR3 DNA is TGCGCCAGCAGCTTGGCCCTGAGCGGGACAAGCCACGAGCAGTACTTC. As protein: CASSLALSGTSHEQYF.

The chain carries TRBV7-2 and TRBJ1-4, with 7 bases lining up with TRBD1. Looked up from germline, CDR1 is SGHTA and CDR2 is FQGNSA. V was clipped by 5 bases and J by 8 bases; unmatched bases: 8. The length of the CDR3 is 14 residues. CDR3 loop: CASSRQGIGEKLFF. CDR3 sequence (DNA): TGTGCCAGCAGCCGACAGGGAATTGGGGAAAAACTGTTTTTT. The whole variable domain, remainder taken from reference TRBV7-2 and TRBJ1-4, is GAGVSQSPSNKVTEKGKDVELRCDPISGHTALYWYRQSLGQGLEFLIYFQGNSAPDKSGLPSDRFSAERTGGSVSTLTIQRTQQEDSAVYLCASSRQGIGEKLFFGSGTQLSVL.

The rearrangement uses TRBV2 and TRBJ2-4; either TRBD1 or TRBD2 may fit D (5 bases each). Germline lookup yields CDR1 SNHLY and CDR2 FYNNEI. This CDR3 region has 15 residues. Trimming stripped 5 bases from V and 9 bases from J, with 20 bases between. CDR3 bases: TGTGCCAGCAGTTTGAGGGCGATTCCTGGGGGCATTCAGTACTTC. Its protein product is CASSLRAIPGGIQYF. Full variable domain (remainder filled in from reference TRBV2 and TRBJ2-4): EPEVTQTPSHQVTQMGQEVILRCVPISNHLYFYWYRQILGQKVEFLVSFYNNEISEKSEIFDDQFSVERPDGSNFTLKIRSTKLEDSAMYFCASSLRAIPGGIQYFGAGTRLSVL.